The rows below give T cell receptor beta chains drawn from one sample of a study of T-cell memory formation after mild COVID-19. TCRdb reprocessed the 5' RACE reads with MiXCR, giving one entry per CDR3 protein. The table shows approximately 560,000 distinct CDR3 sequences, with roughly 17% occurring only once. Material for sequencing was PBMCs or a T cell subset sorted from them (not recorded which). Receptors were obtained from an adult woman who had mild COVID-19 (a few samples of this study predate the infection). Cell type and time point are not known. CDR3s include the opening cysteine and the closing phenylalanine or tryptophan. The D gene is left open where the match is weak. Size tells how often a clone was seen (once, few, many) or the class of an expanded clone, and some rows leave it out.

V gene	D gene	J gene	clone size	CDR3 DNA	CDR3 protein
TRBV7-3	TRBD1	TRBJ1-2	.	TGTGCCAGCAGTTCCCCCGAGGGGACAGCGGGGGAAGACTATGGCTACACCTTC	CASSSPEGTAGEDYGYTF
TRBV24-1	TRBD1	TRBJ2-1	.	TGTGCCACCAGCGACAGGGCTCCAGTTAATGAGCAGTTCTTC	CATSDRAPVNEQFF
TRBV2	TRBD2	TRBJ2-7	few	TGTGCCAGCCGGGAGGTAACCTACGAGCAGTACTTC	CASREVTYEQYF
TRBV6-6	.	TRBJ1-1	.	TGTGCCAGCAGTTTCATAGAGAGGGGGACCACTGAAGCTTTCTTT	CASSFIERGTTEAFF
TRBV5-8	.	TRBJ1-1	few	TGTGCCAGCAGCCCATTTCGCGGGGCGAGGAACACTGAAGCTTTCTTT	CASSPFRGARNTEAFF
TRBV5-1	.	TRBJ2-7	.	TGCGCCAGCAGCTTGGAGGAACAGGTGTTCTACGAGCAGTACTTC	CASSLEEQVFYEQYF
TRBV25-1	.	TRBJ2-5	many	TGTGCCAGCAGTGAACCCGGGCCTACGACGGGGCGCCCTACGACCCAGTACTTC	CASSEPGPTTGRPTTQYF
TRBV9	.	TRBJ2-2	.	TGTGCCAGCAGCGTAGACGGGCAGTTGGTCGGGGAGCTGTTTTTT	CASSVDGQLVGELFF
TRBV7-2	TRBD2	TRBJ2-1	.	TGTGCCAGCAGCCCGGGGACTAGCGGGAGTGCAAATGAGCAGTTCTTC	CASSPGTSGSANEQFF
TRBV5-1	.	TRBJ2-3	few	TGCGCCAGCAGCTCTCTTATGACAGTTGTCCCAGATACGCAGTATTTT	CASSSLMTVVPDTQYF
TRBV6-2/TRBV6-3	.	TRBJ2-1	few	TGTGCCAGCAGTTCCGGGACTTCCTTGATTGAGCAGTTCTTC	CASSSGTSLIEQFF